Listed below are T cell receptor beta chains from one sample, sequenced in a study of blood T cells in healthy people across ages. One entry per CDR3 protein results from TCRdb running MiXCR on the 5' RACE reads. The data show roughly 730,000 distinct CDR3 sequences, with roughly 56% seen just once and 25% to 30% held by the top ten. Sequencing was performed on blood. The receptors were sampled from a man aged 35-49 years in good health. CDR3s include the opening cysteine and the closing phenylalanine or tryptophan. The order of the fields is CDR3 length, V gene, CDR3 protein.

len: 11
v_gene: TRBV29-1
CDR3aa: CSADTQETQYF

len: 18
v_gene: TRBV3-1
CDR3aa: CASSQGSPRTGGANGYTF

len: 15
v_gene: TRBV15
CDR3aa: CATSRELAGRNEQFF

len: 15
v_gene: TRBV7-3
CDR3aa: CASSSGQGRSYEQYF

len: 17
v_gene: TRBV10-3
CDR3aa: CAISEPGQPASFNEQFF

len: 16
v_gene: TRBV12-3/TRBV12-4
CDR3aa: CATRTGGSSGANVLTF

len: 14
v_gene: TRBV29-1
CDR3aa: CSVEKLAGDNEQFF

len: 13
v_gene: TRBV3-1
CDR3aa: CASSQTSRYGYTF

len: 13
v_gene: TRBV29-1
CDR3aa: CSAGPGGTDTQYF

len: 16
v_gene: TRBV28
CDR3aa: CASSPSGRGGRETQYF

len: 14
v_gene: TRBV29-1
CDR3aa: CSVGVQGVVGEQYF

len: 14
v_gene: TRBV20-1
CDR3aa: CSARGWRVDTEQYF

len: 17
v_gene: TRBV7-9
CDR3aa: CASRGLAVLGAKNIQYF

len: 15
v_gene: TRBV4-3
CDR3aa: CASSQGSGRQETQYF

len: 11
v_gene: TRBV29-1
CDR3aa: CSVAPNTEAFF

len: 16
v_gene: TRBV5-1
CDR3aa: CASSLATSGRGETQYF

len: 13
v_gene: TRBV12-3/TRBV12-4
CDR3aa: CASRTSGAYEQYF

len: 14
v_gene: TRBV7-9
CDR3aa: CASRDDLSSYEQYF

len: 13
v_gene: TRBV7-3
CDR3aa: CASSLYSDDVLTF

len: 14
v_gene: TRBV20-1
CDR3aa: CSAAGNNRDFEQFF

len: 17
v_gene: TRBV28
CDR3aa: CASSPQLGRGKSYEQYF

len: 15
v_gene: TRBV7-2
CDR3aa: CASSPRGGPADEQFF

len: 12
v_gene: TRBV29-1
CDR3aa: CSVGRNTGELFF

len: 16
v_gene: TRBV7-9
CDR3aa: CASSLARAGPTDTQYF

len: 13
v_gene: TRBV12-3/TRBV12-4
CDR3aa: CASSLAGPYEQYF

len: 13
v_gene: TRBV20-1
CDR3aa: CSARGHRAGEQYF

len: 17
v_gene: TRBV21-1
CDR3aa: CASSNSSLGQEVHEQYF

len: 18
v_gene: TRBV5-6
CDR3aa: CASSLGLAGGPLQETQYF

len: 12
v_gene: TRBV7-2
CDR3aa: CASSLSPYEQYF

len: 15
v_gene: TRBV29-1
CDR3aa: CSVLPGASPYNEQFF

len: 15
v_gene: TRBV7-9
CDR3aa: CASSLGDRVNTEAFF

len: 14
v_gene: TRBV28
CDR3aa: CASSPFQGGGIQYF

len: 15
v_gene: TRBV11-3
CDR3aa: CASSLGKKIRETQYF

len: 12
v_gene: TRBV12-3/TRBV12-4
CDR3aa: CASGAGDSPLHF

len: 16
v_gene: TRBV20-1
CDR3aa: CSARADVPFSYNEQYF

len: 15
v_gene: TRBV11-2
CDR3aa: CASSKTSGLGYEQYF

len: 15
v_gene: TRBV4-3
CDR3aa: CASSQDLGTAYEQYF

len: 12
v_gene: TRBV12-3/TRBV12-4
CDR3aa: CASSLSGVGQYF

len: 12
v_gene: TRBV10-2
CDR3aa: CASSETFGEQYF

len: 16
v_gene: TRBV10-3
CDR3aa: CAISAGGSSYNSPLHF

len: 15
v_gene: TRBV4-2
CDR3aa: CASSLGSGGADTQYF

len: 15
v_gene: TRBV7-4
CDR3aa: CARFLLAWCTDTQYF

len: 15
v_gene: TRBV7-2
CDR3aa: CASSLPGAIDRELFF

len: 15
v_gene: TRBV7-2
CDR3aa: CASSFRGSTGDEQYF

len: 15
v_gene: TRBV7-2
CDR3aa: CASSLQQGRESPLHF